One TCR beta chain is described in this entry. Its antigen has not been determined. Nothing much larger sits one base from this clone, and base qualities are not available. V drops 4 bases and J drops 7 bases, leaving 14 bases in between. For CDR1 and CDR2, the germline V gene (reference sequence) lists SGHNT and YYREEE. Taken from cysteine to phenylalanine, the CDR3 has 13 residues. The kept DNA is CDR3 alone, 39 bases in frame from the first base. High-throughput TCR beta sequencing profiled peripheral blood CD8+ and CD4+ T cells from healthy donors, Susac syndrome patients and multiple sclerosis patients. The Susac syndrome patients fulfilled recently defined diagnostic criteria for definite or probable disease. Bulk CD8+ and CD4+ T cells were purified magnetically by negative isolation, whereas CD8+ TEMRA cells were enriched by FACS. Blood was drawn into EDTA tubes, processed within 24 hours, and PBMCs were isolated by density gradient centrifugation. PBMCs intended for TCR sequencing were cryopreserved in liquid nitrogen and were subsequently thawed in a 37 degrees C water bath. The sorted or isolated CD4+, CD8+ and CD8+ TEMRA cells reached a purity of at least 90%.

This record belongs to a study of CD8 T cells in Susac syndrome (dated by TCRdb to about 2019). About the full investigation: Among the Susac syndrome patients who were sequenced, clinically active disease was present in six and clinical remission was observed in eight. The study used repertoire sequencing to test whether antigen drove CD8+ T cell activation and differentiation in Susac syndrome. Susac syndrome patients were therapy-naive, on corticosteroids (some also receiving IVIg), or on IVIg alone at blood withdrawal.

RNA was extracted using the RNeasy kit, and roughly 0.5 to 1 microgram was reverse transcribed with random hexamers. The immunoSEQ multiplex PCR assay, covering 54 Vbeta and 13 Jbeta segments, was used to amplify TCR beta CDR3 regions. PCR amplification bias was corrected by using a synthetic template baseline for primer optimization and computational correction. The authors' analysis ran thus. Reads were annotated to V, D and J genes per IMGT and analyzed with immunoSEQ Analyzer, keeping only productive sequences. Clonality was calculated as one minus the Shannon entropy normalized by log2 of the number of productive unique sequences. Public and private clones were assessed among the 100 most prevalent clones of each patient and control. Clones were defined as Susac-specific when absent from the healthy and MS cohorts, from roughly 1,000 published viral clones and from other ImmuneACCESS disease sequences. TCRdb applied fastp at Q25 and MiXCR to the public reads, then kept only in-frame beta chains. Identical CDR3 protein sequences are pooled into one entry, listed with their most common genes and DNA. These V and J calls derive from TCRdb rather than the authors' analysis. Here the sample has more than 150,000 distinct CDR3 sequences; almost 96% occur a single time. The ten largest clones capture 0.098% of the sample.

On the study overall, not on this receptor specifically: In patients with Susac syndrome, the CD4+ T cell repertoire showed no detectable clonal expansion. The number of individuals in the TCR sequencing and HLA analysis was acknowledged as relatively small.

The sequence came from a human donor with Susac syndrome. The chain uses TRBV5-4 and TRBJ1-2, with the D gene call left open. The source material was CD4+ T cells from PBMCs. DNA sequence: TGTGCCAGCAGCCCCCCCGCCGGGAGTGGCTACACCTTC. Its translation reads: CASSPPAGSGYTF.